A single sample gave rise to the 13 T cell receptor beta chains below, sequenced in a study of cytomegalovirus exposure and HLA in healthy donors. The PCR ran on 60 Vbeta and 13 Jbeta primers. TCRdb's copy holds only in-frame clones and misses some; the assay was immunoSEQ multiplex PCR. The table shows approximately 120,000 clones, with 77% occurring only once. The sequencing sample was made of PBMCs. Receptors were obtained from a woman aged 40 to 49 in good health and CMV-seropositive.

CDR3 coding DNA: TGTGCCAGCAGTTTAGCCGCAGGGGGCGGGTATGGCTACACCTTC. This gives the protein CASSLAAGGGYGYTF. This chain links TRBV28 with TRBJ1-2; 8 bases are shared with TRBD1. V was clipped by 2 bases and J by 5 bases; unmatched bases: 7. The CDR3 is 15 residues long. Germline values: CDR1 MDHEN, CDR2 SYDVKM.

The CDR3 nucleotides are TGCAGCGTTGAAACGGTTGAAGCTTTCTTT. It specifies CSVETVEAFF. V gene TRBV29-1 combines with J gene TRBJ1-1; no clear D gene. This CDR3 contains 10 residues. Germline loops: CDR1 SQVTM, CDR2 ANQGSEA. The V gene lost 2 bases and the J gene lost 7 bases, with 5 bases spanning the gap.

This clone was seen only once. The chain is built from TRBV11-2 and TRBJ2-7, with a tentative D call TRBD2 (6 bases). CDR1 SGHAT and CDR2 FQNNGV come from the germline V gene. V was shortened by 7 bases and J by 0 bases, with 13 bases between the two germline ends. The CDR3 is made up of 14 amino acids. CDR3 coding DNA: TGTGCCAGCACCCGTTGGGGGGACTCCTACGAGCAGTACTTC. Translation gives CASTRWGDSYEQYF.

This clone has only one observation. The chain combines TRBV6-1 with TRBJ1-1, with D possibly being TRBD1 (6 bases). This CDR3 has 13 amino acids. Per germline, CDR1 MNHNS and CDR2 SASEGT. V was cut by 7 bases and J by 1 base, with 10 bases left in between. CDR3 region: CASNNRENTEAFF. In DNA, the CDR3 is TGTGCCAGCAATAACAGGGAGAACACTGAAGCTTTCTTT.

The gene calls are TRBV4-2 and TRBJ2-2; TRBD1 is a possible D gene (6 bases). Germline V CDR1 and CDR2: LGHNA, YNFKEQ. The V gene lost 10 bases and the J gene lost 6 bases, with 18 bases spanning the gap. CDR3 length: 14 amino acids. The DNA for the CDR3 is TGTGCCATTGGGGGCGGACTGGGCGCCGGGGAGCTGTTTTTT. This encodes CAIGGGLGAGELFF.

This chain connects TRBV9 to TRBJ2-5, with 9 bases fitting TRBD2. V lost 4 bases, J lost 1 base, and 8 bases stayed unmatched. The CDR3 runs 16 residues. In germline, CDR1 is SGDLS, CDR2 YYNGEE. As DNA, the CDR3 is TGTGCCAGCAGCAAAAGCGGCGGGAGGGTCCAAGAGACCCAGTACTTC. Translating it yields CASSKSGGRVQETQYF.

A few counts support this clone. CDR3 nucleotide sequence: TGTGCCAGCATAGAGGGGGCAACCACAGATACGCAGTATTTT. This codes for CASIEGATTDTQYF. This sequence joins TRBV6-1 and TRBJ2-3; 7 bases fit TRBD1. Germline assignment: CDR1 MNHNS and CDR2 SASEGT. V shed 7 bases, J shed 2 bases, and the junction held 6 bases outside the gene matches. This CDR3 has 14 residues.

The chain links TRBV5-4 to TRBJ2-3; 9 bases align to TRBD2. The CDR3 sequence is 17 residues long. Germline CDR1 reads SGHNT; CDR2 reads YYREEE (reference sequence). Trimming removed 3 bases from V and 6 bases from J; junction bases left unmatched: 14. In DNA form, the CDR3 reads TGTGCCAGCAGCTCCCGACTAGCGGAGGGGCCCCGGGATACGCAGTATTTT. It codes for CASSSRLAEGPRDTQYF.

The chain employs TRBV2 and TRBJ1-1; 8 bases fit TRBD1. V was clipped by 7 bases and J by 4 bases; unmatched bases: 8. The CDR3 loop spans 14 amino acids. Germline loops: CDR1 SNHLY, CDR2 FYNNEI. The CDR3 loop reads CASTPDRGGTEAFF. The CDR3 coding sequence is TGTGCCAGCACCCCAGACAGGGGAGGCACTGAAGCTTTCTTT.

This chain links TRBV19 with TRBJ2-3; 14 bases fit TRBD2. V lost 6 bases to trimming and J lost 6 bases; unmatched junction nucleotides: 8. Germline V CDR1 and CDR2: LNHDA, SQIVND (reference sequence). This CDR3 comprises 16 residues. CDR3 in amino acids: CASRPGLAGEADTQYF. The CDR3, as DNA: TGTGCCAGTAGGCCGGGACTAGCGGGAGAGGCGGATACGCAGTATTTT.

V usage is TRBV5-4 and J usage is TRBJ1-2, with 9 bases identical to TRBD1. The J segment lost 8 bases and the V segment lost 3 bases, leaving 14 bases of the junction unmatched. The CDR3 contains 16 residues. The germline V gene encodes CDR1 SGHNT and CDR2 YYREEE (reference sequence). DNA of the CDR3: TGTGCCAGCAGCTCCGCGCTGGGTGGACAGGGGTACGGCTACACCTTC. It codes for CASSSALGGQGYGYTF.

V is TRBV6-5 and J is TRBJ1-1; the D gene is possibly TRBD1 (6 bases). The V gene lost 2 bases and the J gene lost 2 bases, with 15 bases spanning the gap. Germline CDR1 is MNHEY and CDR2 is SVGAGI. The CDR3 sequence is 16 residues long. CDR3 region: CASSYVAGALNTEAFF. The CDR3 bases are TGTGCCAGCAGTTACGTTGCGGGGGCGTTAAACACTGAAGCTTTCTTT.

The gene calls are TRBV30 and TRBJ2-5, with 11 bases lining up with TRBD2. CDR3 length equals 15 residues. V was clipped by 0 bases and J by 4 bases; unmatched bases: 4. The germline V gene has CDR1 GTSNPN and CDR2 SVGIG (reference sequence). CDR3 coding DNA: TGTGCCTGGAGTGTACTAGCGGGAGCCCCAGAGACCCAGTACTTC. Protein sequence: CAWSVLAGAPETQYF.